This T cell receptor (beta chain) derives from a study of Ad26.COV2.S vaccination and SARS-CoV-2 variants. Study outcomes and limitations: Responses of T cells in total may have been underestimated by the TCR breadth and depth analyses. Recipients of vaccine and of placebo showed similar breadth of their non-spike TCR repertoires. Spike-specific TCR breadth ran higher among vaccine recipients than placebo recipients.

This clone has just a few counts. Its antigen is undetermined. Germline V gives CDR1 SGHTA, CDR2 FQGNSA. J lost 2 bases, V lost 5 bases, and 13 bases had no gene match. The CDR3 runs 18 residues. Noted treatment: over 15 received Ad26.COV2.S at low or high dose, single or two shots; several received placebo; per-sample allocation not given. It was on day 63 after the first vaccine or placebo injection that samples were taken. At a Boston site, the person donating was an adult of 18-55 years. The data were produced by immunoSEQ multiplex PCR, yet TCRdb's version contains in-frame clones alone and is incomplete. The sample carries about 420,000 clones, roughly 90% recorded once.

The genes are TRBV7-2 and TRBJ1-3; 9 positions match TRBD1. The TCR originated in a person aged 18-60 years who received the Ad26.COV2.S COVID-19 vaccine or a placebo. This material consisted of peripheral blood, taken in a trial of Ad26.COV2.S vaccine versus placebo. The CDR3 DNA reads TGTGCCAGCAGCCGCGCTTCATTGACAGGGGGTACTGGAAACACCATATATTTT. Translation: CASSRASLTGGTGNTIYF.